This entry lists 22 T cell receptor beta chains sequenced from one sample in a study of PD-1 blockade in classical Hodgkin lymphoma. The data were produced by immunoSEQ multiplex PCR, yet TCRdb's version contains in-frame clones alone and is incomplete. This table has 20,000 to 25,000 clones, 75% to 90% appearing once. Specified time point: newly diagnosed, previously untreated cHL patient sample. Magnetic negative selection of thawed PBMCs was the method by which CD4+ T cells were purified. The sequencing input was CD4+ T cells from blood. The receptors originated from a human donor with classical Hodgkin lymphoma.

The chain couples TRBV5-1 to TRBJ2-2; D possibly corresponds to TRBD2 (5 bases). The germline V and J ends were trimmed by 0 bases and 0 bases, with 9 bases remaining between them. Per the germline V gene, CDR1 is SGHRS and CDR2 is YFSETQ. The CDR3 runs to 16 residues. Here the CDR3 DNA reads TGCGCCAGCAGCTTGGGCACGGGATCGAACACCGGGGAGCTGTTTTTT. Its protein is CASSLGTGSNTGELFF.

V is TRBV28 and J is TRBJ2-1; possible D gene TRBD2, 7 bases. In germline, CDR1 is MDHEN, CDR2 SYDVKM. The CDR3 is 15 amino acids. V lost 6 bases, J lost 6 bases, and 18 bases lay in between. CDR3 coding DNA: TGTGCCAGCAGGCCCGGGGGGCCCCCCAGCAATGAGCAGTTCTTC. Its translation: CASRPGGPPSNEQFF.

This clone was seen only a few times. The chain links TRBV7-2 to TRBJ2-5; TRBD1 is a possible D gene (6 bases). Deletions cut 5 bases from V and 3 bases from J, with 13 bases between. Germline CDR1 SGHTA, CDR2 FQGNSA. This CDR3 contains 14 residues. CDR3 protein: CASSPGEPEETQYF. The DNA for the CDR3 is TGTGCCAGCAGCCCAGGGGAACCGGAAGAGACCCAGTACTTC.

The genes are TRBV2 and TRBJ1-1; TRBD1 aligns across 8 bases. The CDR3 is made up of 14 amino acids. Germline lookup yields CDR1 SNHLY and CDR2 FYNNEI. The V gene end was trimmed by 5 bases and the J gene end by 3 bases; junction bases not matched to a gene: 5. CDR3 loop: CASSLGQGHTEAFF. The CDR3 DNA is TGTGCCAGCAGTCTAGGACAGGGCCACACTGAAGCTTTCTTT.

This clone was seen once. V and J are TRBV4-1 and TRBJ2-1; 9 nucleotides agree with TRBD1. Germline CDR1 is MGHRA and CDR2 is YSYEKL. There are 15 residues in the CDR3. The V segment lost 6 bases and the J segment 9 bases; nucleotides outside the gene matches: 12. The CDR3 reads CASREQSGTGSEQFF. In DNA form, the CDR3 reads TGCGCCAGCAGAGAGCAGTCCGGGACAGGGAGTGAGCAGTTCTTC.

The chain recombines TRBV5-6 with TRBJ2-1; perhaps TRBD2 as D (6 bases). V was shortened by 4 bases and J by 5 bases, with 19 bases between the two germline ends. The CDR3 covers 16 residues. Germline lookup yields CDR1 SGHDT and CDR2 YYEEEE. The CDR3 is CASSPAMGGKNNEQFF. As DNA, the CDR3 is TGTGCCAGCAGCCCCGCGATGGGAGGAAAGAACAATGAGCAGTTCTTC. Full variable domain (missing parts from reference TRBV5-6 and TRBJ2-1): DAGVTQSPTHLIKTRGQQVTLRCSPKSGHDTVSWYQQALGQGPQFIFQYYEEEERQRGNFPDRFSGHQFPNYSSELNVNALLLGDSALYLCASSPAMGGKNNEQFFGPGTRLTVL.

The genes are TRBV7-2 and TRBJ1-2; D not resolved. Looked up from germline, CDR1 is SGHTA and CDR2 is FQGNSA. The CDR3 is 15 amino acids. Deletions cut 3 bases from V and 0 bases from J, with 11 bases between. In DNA form, the CDR3 reads TGTGCCAGCAGCTTGGACGGAACAGCTAACTATGGCTACACCTTC. Protein product: CASSLDGTANYGYTF. The entire variable domain, with the rest obtained from reference TRBV7-2 and TRBJ1-2, is as follows: GAGVSQSPSNKVTEKGKDVELRCDPISGHTALYWYRQSLGQGLEFLIYFQGNSAPDKSGLPSDRFSAERTGGSVSTLTIQRTQQEDSAVYLCASSLDGTANYGYTFGSGTRLTVV.

V is TRBV6-6 and J is TRBJ1-6, with 7 bases lining up with TRBD1. This CDR3 contains 15 residues. In germline, CDR1 is MNHNY, CDR2 SVGAGI (reference sequence). V gave up 2 bases and J gave up 8 bases; unmatched junction bases: 6. The CDR3 loop reads CASSYRTGGDSPLHF. DNA of the CDR3: TGTGCCAGCAGTTACCGGACAGGAGGGGATTCACCCCTCCACTTT.

This CDR3 reads CASSPLLTLNYGYTF. The DNA for the CDR3 is TGTGCCAGCAGCCCACTCCTGACACTTAACTATGGCTACACCTTC. V and J are TRBV6-5 and TRBJ1-2; D uncertain. The CDR3 covers 15 residues. Per germline, CDR1 MNHEY and CDR2 SVGAGI. V gave up 6 bases and J gave up 1 base, with 15 bases separating them.

V gene TRBV19 combines with J gene TRBJ1-2; possible D gene TRBD1, 5 bases. Germline values: CDR1 LNHDA, CDR2 SQIVND (reference sequence). Between the trimmed V and J ends, which lost 3 bases and 4 bases, there was a span of 12 bases. This CDR3 is built from 14 residues. CDR3 sequence: CASSMGGIAYGYTF. CDR3 coding DNA: TGTGCCAGTAGTATGGGGGGGATCGCCTATGGCTACACCTTC.

The sample holds a few counts of this clone. The rearrangement uses TRBV5-1 and TRBJ1-6, with a possible D match to TRBD1 (5 bases). The CDR3 spans 14 residues. Trimming pared 0 bases from V and 10 bases from J, leaving 11 bases between. The germline V gene encodes CDR1 SGHRS and CDR2 YFSETQ. The CDR3 DNA reads TGCGCCAGCAGCTTGGGAGGGGCAGGATCACCCCTCCACTTT. The encoded protein is CASSLGGAGSPLHF.

The rearrangement links TRBV10-3 to TRBJ1-2, with 7 bases lining up with TRBD1. Germline loops: CDR1 ENHRY, CDR2 SYGVKD. The V segment lost 7 bases and the J segment 8 bases; nucleotides outside the gene matches: 10. The CDR3 runs 13 residues. For the CDR3, the DNA is TGTGCCATCACTCCGGGGACAGTAAAAGGCTACACCTTC. This gives the protein CAITPGTVKGYTF.

The chain recombines TRBV6-1 with TRBJ1-2; D gene ambiguous. The germline V gene encodes CDR1 MNHNS and CDR2 SASEGT. The CDR3 extends over 13 amino acids. V lost 3 bases, J lost 5 bases, and 10 bases lay in between. The DNA of the CDR3 is TGTGCCAGCAGTGACTCCCCTCCATATGGCTACACCTTC. Residues: CASSDSPPYGYTF.

The chain has TRBV7-2 and TRBJ2-7; D gene uncertain. Germline V CDR1 and CDR2: SGHTA, FQGNSA. Trimming removed 4 bases at V and 0 bases at J, with 10 bases between. The CDR3 has 14 amino acids. CDR3: CASSSASNSYEQYF. As DNA, the CDR3 is TGTGCCAGCAGCTCCGCGTCGAACTCCTACGAGCAGTACTTC. Combining the CDR3 with reference TRBV7-2 and TRBJ2-7 gives the whole variable domain GAGVSQSPSNKVTEKGKDVELRCDPISGHTALYWYRQSLGQGLEFLIYFQGNSAPDKSGLPSDRFSAERTGGSVSTLTIQRTQQEDSAVYLCASSSASNSYEQYFGPGTRLTVT.

The rearrangement links TRBV4-3 to TRBJ1-2; tentative D call: TRBD1 (5 bases). The CDR3 contains 15 residues. V was cut by 0 bases and J by 2 bases, with 10 bases left in between. Germline CDR1 and CDR2: LGHNA and YSLEER. CDR3 sequence: CASSQDLQGNYGYTF. The CDR3 DNA reads as TGCGCCAGCAGCCAAGATTTGCAGGGAAACTATGGCTACACCTTC.

The chain employs TRBV6-5 and TRBJ1-1; no firm D call. Germline-derived CDR1 and CDR2 are MNHEY and SVGAGI. CDR3 size: 12 residues. Trimming cost V 5 bases and J 1 base, with 5 bases left between them. The chain's CDR3 is CASSQRNTEAFF. For the CDR3, the DNA is TGTGCCAGCAGTCAACGGAACACTGAAGCTTTCTTT.

The sample holds one count of this clone. The rearrangement uses TRBV19 and TRBJ1-5; TRBD1 might be the D (5 bases). The CDR3 has 14 residues. Germline V gene data show CDR1 as LNHDA and CDR2 as SQIVND (reference sequence). Trimming cost V 5 bases and J 8 bases, with 16 bases left between them. The CDR3 coding sequence is TGTGCCAGTAGTTTCCGGGGGGTCGGAGAGCCCCAGCATTTT. Translating it yields CASSFRGVGEPQHF.

The J gene is TRBJ2-6, the V gene TRBV5-1; D is unclear. Germline V CDR1 and CDR2: SGHRS, YFSETQ. This CDR3 spans 17 amino acids. The ends were cut back, 2 bases at V and 0 bases at J, with 12 bases in the middle. CDR3 bases: TGCGCCAGCAGCTTCAGGCAATGGGGCTCTGGGGCCAACGTCCTGACTTTC. It translates to CASSFRQWGSGANVLTF.

V gene TRBV28 combines with J gene TRBJ1-2, with TRBD1 as a possible D gene (5 bases). The V gene's germline CDR1 is MDHEN and CDR2 SYDVKM. CDR3 length: 13 amino acids. Trimming took 3 bases from V and 4 from J, leaving 9 bases between them. CDR3 sequence: CASSLPGTYGYTF. CDR3 sequence (DNA): TGTGCCAGCAGTTTGCCAGGGACCTATGGCTACACCTTC.

V is TRBV6-5 and J is TRBJ2-5; 10 bases are a match to TRBD1. The CDR3 consists of 13 residues. Looked up from germline, CDR1 is MNHEY and CDR2 is SVGAGI. After removal of 5 bases from V and 5 bases from J, the junction contained 2 bases not matched to a gene. CDR3 nucleotides: TGTGCCAGCAGTCGGGACAGGGGCGAGACCCAGTACTTC. Its translation is CASSRDRGETQYF.

The rearrangement links TRBV2 to TRBJ2-5; D perhaps matches TRBD1 (5 bases). The V and J ends lost 6 bases and 3 bases respectively, with 14 bases between them. Germline values: CDR1 SNHLY, CDR2 FYNNEI. CDR3 length: 14 residues. This CDR3 is CASRSRQTEETQYF. The DNA for the CDR3 is TGTGCCAGCAGGTCCCGACAGACAGAAGAGACCCAGTACTTC.

The chain carries TRBV25-1 and TRBJ1-1; a weak D match, TRBD1 (6 bases). Trimming cost V 3 bases and J 4 bases, with 9 bases left between them. Germline V gene data show CDR1 as MGHDK and CDR2 as SYGVNS. The CDR3 sequence is 13 residues long. CDR3 sequence reads: CASSEGHLTEAFF. The CDR3 bases are TGTGCCAGCAGTGAGGGACATCTCACTGAAGCTTTCTTT.